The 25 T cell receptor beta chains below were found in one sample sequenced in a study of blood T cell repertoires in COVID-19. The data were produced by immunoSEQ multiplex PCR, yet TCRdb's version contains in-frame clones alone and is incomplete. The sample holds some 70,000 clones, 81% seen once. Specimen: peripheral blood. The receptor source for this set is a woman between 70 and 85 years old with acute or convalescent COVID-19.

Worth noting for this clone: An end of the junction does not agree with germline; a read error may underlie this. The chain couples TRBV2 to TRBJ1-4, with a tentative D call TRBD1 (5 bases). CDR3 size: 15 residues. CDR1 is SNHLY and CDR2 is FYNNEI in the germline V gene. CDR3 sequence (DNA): TGTGCCAGCTGTGAAGACGGTGGGGGGTGGGAAAAACTGTTTTTT. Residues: CASCEDGGGWEKLFF.

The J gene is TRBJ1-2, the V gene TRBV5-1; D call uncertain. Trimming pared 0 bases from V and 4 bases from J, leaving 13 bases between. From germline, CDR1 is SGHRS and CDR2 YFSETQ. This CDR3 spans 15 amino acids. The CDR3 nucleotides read TGCGCCAGCAGCTTGGATACTAGAGAGGGCTATGGCTACACCTTC. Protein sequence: CASSLDTREGYGYTF.

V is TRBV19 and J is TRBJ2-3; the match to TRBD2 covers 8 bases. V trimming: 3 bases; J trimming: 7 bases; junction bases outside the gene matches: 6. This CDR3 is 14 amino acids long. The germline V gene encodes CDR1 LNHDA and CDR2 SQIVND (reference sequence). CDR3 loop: CASSINREGHTQYF. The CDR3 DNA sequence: TGTGCCAGTAGTATCAACCGGGAGGGCCATACGCAGTATTTT.

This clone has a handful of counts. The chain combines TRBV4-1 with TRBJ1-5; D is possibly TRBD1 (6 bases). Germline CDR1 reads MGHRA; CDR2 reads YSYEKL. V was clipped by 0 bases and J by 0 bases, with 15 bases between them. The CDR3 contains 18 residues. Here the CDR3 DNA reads TGCGCCAGCAGCCAAGACGAATCTAGCAGGGGTAGCAATCAGCCCCAGCATTTT. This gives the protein CASSQDESSRGSNQPQHF.

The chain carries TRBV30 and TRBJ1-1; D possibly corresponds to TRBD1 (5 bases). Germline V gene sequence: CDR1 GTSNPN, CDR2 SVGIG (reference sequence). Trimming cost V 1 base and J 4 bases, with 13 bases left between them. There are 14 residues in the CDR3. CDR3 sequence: CAWSGRGVVTEAFF. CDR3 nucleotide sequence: TGTGCCTGGAGTGGTCGGGGGGTGGTCACTGAAGCTTTCTTT.

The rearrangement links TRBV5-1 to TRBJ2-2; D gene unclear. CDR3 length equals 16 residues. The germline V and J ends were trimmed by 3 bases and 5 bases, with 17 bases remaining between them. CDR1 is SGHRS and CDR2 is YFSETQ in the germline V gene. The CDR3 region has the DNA TGCGCCAGCAGCTCGTTGAGGAGCGCCCATACCGGGGAGCTGTTTTTT. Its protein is CASSSLRSAHTGELFF.

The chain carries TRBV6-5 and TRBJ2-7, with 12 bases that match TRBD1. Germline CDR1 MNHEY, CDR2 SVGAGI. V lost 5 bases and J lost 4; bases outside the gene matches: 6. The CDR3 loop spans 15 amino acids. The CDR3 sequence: CASSTPGQGAYEQYF. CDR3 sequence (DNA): TGTGCCAGCAGTACCCCGGGACAGGGGGCTTACGAGCAGTACTTC.

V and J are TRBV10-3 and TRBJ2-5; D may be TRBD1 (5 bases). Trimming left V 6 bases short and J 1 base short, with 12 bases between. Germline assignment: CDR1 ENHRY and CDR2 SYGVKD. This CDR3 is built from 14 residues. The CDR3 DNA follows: TGTGCCATCAGCGAGCTGGGGCGCCAAGAGACCCAGTACTTC. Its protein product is CAISELGRQETQYF.

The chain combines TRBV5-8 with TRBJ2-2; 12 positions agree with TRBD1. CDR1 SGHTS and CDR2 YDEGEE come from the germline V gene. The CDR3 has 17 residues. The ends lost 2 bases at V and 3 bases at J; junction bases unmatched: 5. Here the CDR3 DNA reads TGTGCCAGCAGCTTACGCGGGACAGGGGGCTACACCGGGGAGCTGTTTTTT. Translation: CASSLRGTGGYTGELFF.

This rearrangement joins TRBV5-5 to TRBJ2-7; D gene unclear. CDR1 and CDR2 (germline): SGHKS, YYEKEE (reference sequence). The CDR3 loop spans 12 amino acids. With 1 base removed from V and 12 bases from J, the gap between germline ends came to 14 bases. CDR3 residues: CASSLPPRKRYF. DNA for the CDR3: TGTGCCAGCAGCTTGCCGCCCCGCAAGCGGTACTTC. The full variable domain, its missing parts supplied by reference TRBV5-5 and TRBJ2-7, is DAGVTQSPTHLIKTRGQQVTLRCSPISGHKSVSWYQQVLGQGPQFIFQYYEKEERGRGNFPDRFSARQFPNYSSELNVNALLLGDSALYLCASSLPPRKRYFGPGTRLTVT.

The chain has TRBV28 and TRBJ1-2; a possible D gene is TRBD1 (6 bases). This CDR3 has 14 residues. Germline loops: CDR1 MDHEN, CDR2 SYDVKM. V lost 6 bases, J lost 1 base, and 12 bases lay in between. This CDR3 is CASRKRGFNYGYTF. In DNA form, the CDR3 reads TGTGCCAGCAGGAAGAGGGGGTTTAACTATGGCTACACCTTC.

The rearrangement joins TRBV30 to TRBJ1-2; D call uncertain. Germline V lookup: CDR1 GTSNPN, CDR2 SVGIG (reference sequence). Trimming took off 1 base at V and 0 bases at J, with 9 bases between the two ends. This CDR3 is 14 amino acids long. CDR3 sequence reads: CAWSGQTTNYGYTF. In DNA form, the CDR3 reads TGTGCCTGGAGTGGCCAGACTACTAACTATGGCTACACCTTC.

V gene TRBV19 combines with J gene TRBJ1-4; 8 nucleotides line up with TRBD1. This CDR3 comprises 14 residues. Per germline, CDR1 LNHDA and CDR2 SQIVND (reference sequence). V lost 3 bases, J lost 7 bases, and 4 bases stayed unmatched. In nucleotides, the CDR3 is TGTGCCAGTAGTATGGGACAGGTCGGTGAAAAACTGTTTTTT. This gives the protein CASSMGQVGEKLFF.

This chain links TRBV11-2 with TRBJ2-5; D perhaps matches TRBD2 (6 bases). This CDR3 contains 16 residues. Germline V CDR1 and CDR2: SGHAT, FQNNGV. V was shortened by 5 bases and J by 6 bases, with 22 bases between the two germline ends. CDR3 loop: CASSPPLGGSVKTQYF. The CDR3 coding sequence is TGTGCCAGCAGCCCCCCCCTGGGAGGCAGCGTAAAGACCCAGTACTTC.

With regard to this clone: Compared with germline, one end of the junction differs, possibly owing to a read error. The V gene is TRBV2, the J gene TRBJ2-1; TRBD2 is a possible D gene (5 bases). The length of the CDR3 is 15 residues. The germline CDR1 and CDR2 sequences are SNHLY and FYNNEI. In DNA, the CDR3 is TGTGCCAGCAGTAAAGCGGAGAGCTCCTACAATGAGCAGTTCTTC. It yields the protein CASSKAESSYNEQFF.

The DNA of the CDR3 is TGTGCCAGCTCACTTCCCCCGGGACAGGGGGCCAGCACTGAAGCTTTCTTT. Protein sequence: CASSLPPGQGASTEAFF. This chain joins TRBV18 and TRBJ1-1; TRBD1 agrees at 12 bases. The germline gives CDR1 KGHSH, CDR2 LQKENI. The CDR3 has 17 residues. The J segment lost 4 bases and the V segment lost 4 bases, leaving 10 bases of the junction unmatched. The complete variable domain, with remaining parts taken from reference TRBV18 and TRBJ1-1, reads NAGVMQNPRHLVRRRGQEARLRCSPMKGHSHVYWYRQLPEEGLKFMVYLQKENIIDESGMPKERFSAEFPKEGPSILRIQQVVRGDSAAYFCASSLPPGQGASTEAFFGQGTRLTVV.

The CDR3 sequence: CASSGQQNSPLHF. CDR3 coding DNA: TGTGCCAGTTCCGGACAGCAGAATTCACCCCTCCACTTT. The chain uses TRBV19 and TRBJ1-6; a possible D gene is TRBD1 (6 bases). Germline-derived CDR1 and CDR2 are LNHDA and SQIVND (reference sequence). V was clipped by 8 bases and J by 7 bases, with 12 bases between them. The CDR3 is 13 residues long.

This CDR3 reads CASSFLGLAGTLQETQYF. In DNA, the CDR3 is TGTGCCAGCAGCTTCCTTGGGTTGGCGGGGACCTTACAAGAGACCCAGTACTTC. The chain is built from TRBV13 and TRBJ2-5; D is possibly TRBD2 (6 bases). V was cut by 3 bases and J by 2 bases, with 22 bases left in between. Germline V lookup: CDR1 PRHDT, CDR2 FYEKMQ (reference sequence). The CDR3 is 18 residues long.

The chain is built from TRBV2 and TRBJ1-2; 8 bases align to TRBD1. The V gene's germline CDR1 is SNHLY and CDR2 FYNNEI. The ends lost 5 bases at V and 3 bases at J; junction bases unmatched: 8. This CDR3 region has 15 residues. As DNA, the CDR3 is TGTGCCAGCAGTTCCTACAGGGGGGTATACTATGGCTACACCTTC. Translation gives CASSSYRGVYYGYTF.

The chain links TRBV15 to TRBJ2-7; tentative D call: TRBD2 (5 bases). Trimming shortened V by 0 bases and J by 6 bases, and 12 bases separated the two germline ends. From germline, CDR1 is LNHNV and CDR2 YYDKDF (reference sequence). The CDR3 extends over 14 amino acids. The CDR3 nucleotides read TGTGCCACCAGCAGAGATCGAGGGTTGTCCGAGCAGTACTTC. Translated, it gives CATSRDRGLSEQYF.

This CDR3 is CASSCEACTTTDTQYF. In nucleotides, the CDR3 is TGTGCCAGCAGTTGCGAGGCATGCACAACCACAGATACGCAGTATTTT. V and J are TRBV6-2 or TRBV6-3 and TRBJ2-3; D gene uncertain. This CDR3 contains 16 residues. Trimming cost V 4 bases and J 2 bases, with 16 bases left between them. The germline gives CDR1 MNHEY, CDR2 SVGEGT.

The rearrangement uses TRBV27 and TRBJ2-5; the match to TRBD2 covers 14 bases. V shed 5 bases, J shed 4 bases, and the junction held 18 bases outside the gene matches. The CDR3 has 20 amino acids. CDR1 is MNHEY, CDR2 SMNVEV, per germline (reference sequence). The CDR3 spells CASSTGTKRTSGRIGETQYF. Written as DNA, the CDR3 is TGTGCCAGCAGTACCGGGACAAAAAGGACTAGCGGGAGGATAGGAGAGACCCAGTACTTC.

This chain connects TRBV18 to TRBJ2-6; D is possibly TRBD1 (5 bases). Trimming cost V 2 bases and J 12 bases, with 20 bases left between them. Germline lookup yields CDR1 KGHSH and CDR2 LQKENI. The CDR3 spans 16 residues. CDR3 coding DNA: TGTGCCAGCTCACCATTTGGTTCGAAGACAGAAGGCGTCCTGACTTTC. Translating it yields CASSPFGSKTEGVLTF.

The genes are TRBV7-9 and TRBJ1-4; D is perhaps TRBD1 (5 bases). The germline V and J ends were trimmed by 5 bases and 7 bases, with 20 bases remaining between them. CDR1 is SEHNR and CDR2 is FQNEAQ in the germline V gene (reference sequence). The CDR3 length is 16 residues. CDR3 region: CASSPPNSGGGEKLFF. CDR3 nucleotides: TGTGCCAGCAGCCCCCCAAATTCGGGGGGAGGTGAAAAACTGTTTTTT.

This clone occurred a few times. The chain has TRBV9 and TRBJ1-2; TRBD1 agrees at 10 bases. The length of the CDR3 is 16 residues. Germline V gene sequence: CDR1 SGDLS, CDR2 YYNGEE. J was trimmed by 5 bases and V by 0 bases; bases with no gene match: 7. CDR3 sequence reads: CASSVGTGGDLYGYTF. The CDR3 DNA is TGTGCCAGCAGCGTAGGGACAGGGGGGGACTTATATGGCTACACCTTC.